Listed here are 8 T cell receptor beta chains from one sample, sequenced in a study of neoadjuvant anti-PD-1 for oral cavity cancer. The protocol was immunoSEQ multiplex PCR, while the TCRdb copy is restricted to in-frame clones and leaves out a portion. Here the sample spans more than 11,000 clones, around 70% being singletons. Noted time point: after neoadjuvant nivolumab, at surgical resection. The specimen comprised PBMCs, sampled after nivolumab (anti-PD-1) treatment. The receptors stem from a person aged 35-80 years with oral cavity squamous cell carcinoma.

J is TRBJ1-4 and V is TRBV6-4; TRBD1 might be the D (6 bases). The CDR3 covers 16 residues. V lost 6 bases and J 12 bases, leaving 26 bases between the germline ends. Germline V gene sequence: CDR1 MRHNA, CDR2 SNTAGT. The CDR3 region has the DNA TGTGCCAGCAGCGAACAGGGTACCCCCCTCAGTGGGGAACTGTTTTTT. As protein: CASSEQGTPLSGELFF.

This chain joins TRBV6-4 and TRBJ2-2; TRBD2 matches at 12 bases. V gave up 3 bases and J gave up 4 bases; unmatched junction bases: 0. Germline loops: CDR1 MRHNA, CDR2 SNTAGT. The CDR3 has 15 amino acids. DNA of the CDR3: TGTGCCAGCAGTGAGACTAGCGGGAGCACCGGGGAGCTGTTTTTT. It yields the protein CASSETSGSTGELFF.

The chain is built from TRBV29-1 and TRBJ2-2, with D unresolved. CDR1 is SQVTM and CDR2 is ANQGSEA in the germline V gene. Trimming removed 1 base from V and 0 bases from J, with 3 bases in between. CDR3 length: 13 residues. This CDR3 reads CSVEGSNTGELFF. CDR3 DNA: TGCAGCGTTGAAGGTTCGAACACCGGGGAGCTGTTTTTT.

The gene calls are TRBV9 and TRBJ2-3; TRBD1 aligns across 10 bases. CDR3 size: 15 residues. V dropped 3 bases and J dropped 4; count of bases not matched to a gene: 5. Germline loops: CDR1 SGDLS, CDR2 YYNGEE. The CDR3 is CASSGGQGLADTQYF. As DNA, the CDR3 is TGTGCCAGCAGCGGGGGACAGGGGCTCGCAGATACGCAGTATTTT.

The chain joins TRBV6-5 to TRBJ2-5; TRBD2 might be the D (5 bases). Germline assignment: CDR1 MNHEY and CDR2 SVGAGI. Trimming shortened V by 2 bases and J by 1 base, and 14 bases separated the two germline ends. There are 16 residues in the CDR3. As DNA, the CDR3 is TGTGCCAGCAGTTACAGGTCCCTAGCAAGCCAAGAGACCCAGTACTTC. Residues: CASSYRSLASQETQYF.

This chain connects TRBV27 to TRBJ2-7, with 8 bases aligning to TRBD1. Germline values: CDR1 MNHEY, CDR2 SMNVEV (reference sequence). The CDR3 has 15 residues. The junction had 6 bases not matched to a gene; V was cut back by 5 bases and J by 0 bases. For the CDR3, the DNA is TGTGCCAGCAGTCCGTTCGGGACAGGCTCCTACGAGCAGTACTTC. Its translation is CASSPFGTGSYEQYF.

The genes are TRBV4-1 and TRBJ2-1, with 9 bases identical to TRBD2. This CDR3 comprises 16 residues. The germline CDR1 and CDR2 sequences are MGHRA and YSYEKL. V was clipped by 4 bases and J by 9 bases; unmatched bases: 13. The CDR3 DNA reads TGCGCCAGCAGCCCCGCGTCGGCGCGGGAGGGAAGTGAGCAGTTCTTC. Amino acids: CASSPASAREGSEQFF.

The gene calls are TRBV19 and TRBJ2-7; D is undetermined. Germline V CDR1 and CDR2: LNHDA, SQIVND (reference sequence). This CDR3 has 13 amino acids. V was cut by 4 bases and J by 0 bases, with 7 bases left in between. The CDR3 spells CASSKAVSYEQYF. The CDR3 nucleotides are TGTGCCAGTAGTAAGGCAGTCTCCTACGAGCAGTACTTC.